A single sample gave rise to the 17 T cell receptor beta chains below, sequenced in a study of shared clonotypes between healthy human individuals. Using immunoSEQ multiplex PCR, the repertoire was profiled, and TCRdb retains in-frame clones only, with some absent. This sample has 2.3 million or so clones; about 92% occur once, and the top ten carry under 0.45%. The sample taken for sequencing was naive CD4+ T cells from PBMCs. This sample's subset: CD45RA+ positively selected. These receptors were obtained from a man between 18 and 29 years old in good health. Some clones in this sample may be carry-over from other donors' samples.

This chain joins TRBV5-4 and TRBJ2-5; D perhaps matches TRBD1 (6 bases). This CDR3 comprises 12 residues. The V end lost 4 bases, the J end lost 4 bases, and 8 bases lay between the germline ends. From germline, CDR1 is SGHNT and CDR2 YYREEE (reference sequence). DNA for the CDR3: TGTGCCAGCAGCCGCAGGGGAGAGACCCAGTACTTC. Translation: CASSRRGETQYF.

V is TRBV7-2 and J is TRBJ1-5; D call uncertain. Germline V gene lookup returns CDR1 SGHTA and CDR2 FQGNSA. The V and J ends lost 2 bases and 4 bases respectively, with 9 bases between them. The CDR3 covers 14 residues. The CDR3 protein is CASSLFSANQPQHF. The CDR3 DNA follows: TGTGCCAGCAGCTTATTTTCAGCAAATCAGCCCCAGCATTTT.

The rearrangement links TRBV5-1 to TRBJ2-3; D is unresolved. V was shortened by 1 base and J by 1 base, with 13 bases between the two germline ends. Germline V CDR1 and CDR2: SGHRS, YFSETQ. The CDR3 runs 16 residues. The CDR3 DNA is TGCGCCAGCAGCTTGACGTCTACCTGGGGCACAGATACGCAGTATTTT. It specifies CASSLTSTWGTDTQYF.

The gene calls are TRBV28 and TRBJ1-4; D uncertain. Germline V gene lookup returns CDR1 MDHEN and CDR2 SYDVKM. The CDR3 runs to 15 residues. Trimming pared 7 bases from V and 6 bases from J, leaving 18 bases between. CDR3 residues: CASIWRKGSDEKLFF. The CDR3 bases are TGTGCCAGCATATGGAGAAAGGGCTCGGATGAAAAACTGTTTTTT.

CDR3 amino acids: CSGASRPPTGELFF. As DNA, the CDR3 is TGCAGCGGGGCTTCCCGGCCTCCCACCGGGGAGCTGTTTTTT. The rearrangement links TRBV29-1 to TRBJ2-2, with D hard to call. Germline CDR1 is SQVTM and CDR2 is ANQGSEA. The CDR3 sequence is 14 residues long. Trimming shortened V by 7 bases and J by 4 bases, and 16 bases separated the two germline ends.

The chain links TRBV7-9 to TRBJ2-5, with D possibly being TRBD1 (6 bases). The ends were cut back, 5 bases at V and 5 bases at J, with 15 bases in the middle. The CDR3 covers 14 residues. Germline lookup yields CDR1 SEHNR and CDR2 FQNEAQ (reference sequence). In DNA, the CDR3 is TGTGCCAGCAGCCCAGGGGCGTCCGGGGAGACCCAGTACTTC. This encodes CASSPGASGETQYF. The whole variable domain, filled in from reference TRBV7-9 and TRBJ2-5, reads DTGVSQNPRHKITKRGQNVTFRCDPISEHNRLYWYRQTLGQGPEFLTYFQNEAQLEKSRLLSDRFSAERPKGSFSTLEIQRTEQGDSAMYLCASSPGASGETQYFGPGTRLLVL.

The V gene is TRBV7-3, the J gene TRBJ2-1; 7 bases fit TRBD2. V was pared by 5 bases and J by 3 bases, with 10 bases of the junction left unmatched. CDR1 and CDR2 (germline): SGHTA, FQGTGA. The CDR3 is 16 residues long. The CDR3 DNA reads as TGTGCCAGCAGCGGCGGGCTAGCGGCGATCTACAATGAGCAGTTCTTC. It specifies CASSGGLAAIYNEQFF.

Here the CDR3 DNA reads TGTGCCAGCAGCCGAGTAGCGGGAGTCGCAGATACGCAGTATTTT. Translated, it gives CASSRVAGVADTQYF. The rearrangement joins TRBV28 to TRBJ2-3, with TRBD2 matching over 9 bases. Germline CDR1 is MDHEN and CDR2 is SYDVKM. The CDR3 is made up of 15 amino acids. V lost 6 bases to trimming and J lost 4 bases; unmatched junction nucleotides: 8.

The genes are TRBV28 and TRBJ2-3; weak D call: TRBD2 (6 bases). The CDR3 runs 13 residues. Trimming pared 8 bases from V and 0 bases from J, leaving 9 bases between. Germline V gene lookup returns CDR1 MDHEN and CDR2 SYDVKM. The CDR3 loop reads CASAAGSTDTQYF. The CDR3, as DNA: TGTGCCAGCGCAGCGGGCAGCACAGATACGCAGTATTTT.

The gene calls are TRBV6-5 and TRBJ1-5; no reliable D call. Deletions cut 6 bases from V and 5 bases from J, with 5 bases between. This CDR3 comprises 11 residues. Germline values: CDR1 MNHEY, CDR2 SVGAGI. CDR3 sequence reads: CASRRDQPQHF. CDR3 nucleotides: TGTGCCAGCAGACGGGATCAGCCCCAGCATTTT.

This clone turned up a few times. V gene TRBV30 combines with J gene TRBJ1-1; D unresolved. Trimming shortened V by 5 bases and J by 1 base, and 8 bases separated the two germline ends. From germline, CDR1 is GTSNPN and CDR2 SVGIG (reference sequence). CDR3 length: 12 residues. The CDR3: CAWGPTNTEAFF. In DNA form, the CDR3 reads TGTGCCTGGGGACCCACGAACACTGAAGCTTTCTTT.

CDR3 residues: CASSTRPGQGHEKLFF. The CDR3 DNA reads as TGTGCCAGCAGCACCCGACCGGGACAGGGACATGAAAAACTGTTTTTT. The chain carries TRBV13 and TRBJ1-4; 9 nucleotides align to TRBD1. Trimming removed 5 bases from V and 6 bases from J; junction bases left unmatched: 10. The germline gives CDR1 PRHDT, CDR2 FYEKMQ (reference sequence). The CDR3 totals 16 residues.

The chain has TRBV27 and TRBJ2-2; D gene ambiguous. Germline V CDR1 and CDR2: MNHEY, SMNVEV (reference sequence). This CDR3 has 19 amino acids. Trimming cost V 1 base and J 0 bases, with 18 bases left between them. Here the CDR3 reads CASSLYPPAEPSNTGELFF. In nucleotides, the CDR3 is TGTGCCAGCAGTTTATACCCACCGGCGGAGCCATCGAACACCGGGGAGCTGTTTTTT.

This chain uses TRBV5-1 with TRBJ1-4, with D hard to call. Trimming shortened V by 3 bases and J by 4 bases, and 10 bases separated the two germline ends. Germline lookup yields CDR1 SGHRS and CDR2 YFSETQ. The length of the CDR3 is 14 residues. This chain's CDR3 is CASSSGVVNEKLFF. As DNA, the CDR3 is TGCGCCAGCAGCTCTGGGGTCGTTAATGAAAAACTGTTTTTT.

This chain links TRBV20-1 with TRBJ2-7; D not resolved. The CDR3 is 11 amino acids. The V end lost 4 bases, the J end lost 3 bases, and 7 bases lay between the germline ends. Germline lookup yields CDR1 DFQATT and CDR2 SNEGSKA (reference sequence). The CDR3 DNA reads TGCAGTGCTAACTTCATCTACGAGCAGTACTTC. Its protein is CSANFIYEQYF.

The chain joins TRBV5-1 to TRBJ2-6; D remains unclear. CDR1 is SGHRS and CDR2 is YFSETQ in the germline V gene. Trimming left V 1 base short and J 0 bases short, with 8 bases between. This CDR3 has 16 amino acids. Here the CDR3 DNA reads TGCGCCAGCAGCTTGTTCGCCGTCTCTGGGGCCAACGTCCTGACTTTC. It codes for CASSLFAVSGANVLTF.

This chain uses TRBV6-5 with TRBJ2-7; 7 positions match TRBD1. CDR1 MNHEY and CDR2 SVGAGI come from the germline V gene. This CDR3 is built from 15 residues. Losses at the gene ends were 0 bases for V and 3 bases for J; bases not matched to a gene: 5. CDR3 nucleotide sequence: TGTGCCAGCAGTTACTCGATGGCAGGGGGCTACGAGCAGTACTTC. This translates into CASSYSMAGGYEQYF.